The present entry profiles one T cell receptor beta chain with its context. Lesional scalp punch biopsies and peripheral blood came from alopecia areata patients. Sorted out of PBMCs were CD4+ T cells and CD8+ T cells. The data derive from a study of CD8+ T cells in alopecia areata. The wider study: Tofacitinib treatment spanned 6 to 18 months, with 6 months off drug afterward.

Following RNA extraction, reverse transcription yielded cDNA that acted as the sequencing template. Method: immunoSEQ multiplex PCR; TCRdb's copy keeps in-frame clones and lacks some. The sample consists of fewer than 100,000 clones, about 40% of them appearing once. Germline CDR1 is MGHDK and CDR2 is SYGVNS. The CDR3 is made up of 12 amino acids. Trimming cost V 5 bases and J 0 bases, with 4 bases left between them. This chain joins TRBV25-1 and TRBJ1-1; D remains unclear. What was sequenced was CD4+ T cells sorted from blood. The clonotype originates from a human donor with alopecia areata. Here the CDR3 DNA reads TGTGCCAGCAGTAAAATGAACACTGAAGCTTTCTTT. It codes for CASSKMNTEAFF.